Here is one TCR beta chain with its context. The germline CDR1 and CDR2 sequences are MNHEY and SVGAGI. This CDR3 is 11 amino acids long. The V end lost 7 bases, the J end lost 7 bases, and 10 bases lay between the germline ends. Per the original methods: Estimation of nucleated cell counts was performed using reference gene primer amplification. Generated by immunoSEQ multiplex PCR, the TCRdb table keeps only in-frame clones and is missing some. The V and J calls and clone size come from that table; D and trimming were worked out from the DNA. The sample holds 180,000 or so clones; roughly 89% are singletons and the top ten take 2% to 2.5%. The data belong to a study of blood T cell repertoires in COVID-19. Study at large: The United States, Italy and Spain were the sources of the acute and convalescent COVID-19 samples. From T cells, B-cell-depleted T cells, or PBMCs came the material, which was cDNA or gDNA.

This clonotype originated in a woman aged 35 to 49 with acute COVID-19. V is TRBV6-5 and J is TRBJ1-1; D is ambiguous. Sequenced sample: PBMCs or T cells enriched from blood (not recorded which). As DNA, the CDR3 is TGTGCCAGCACCGGGCGGGGTGAAGCTTTCTTT. Protein sequence: CASTGRGEAFF.